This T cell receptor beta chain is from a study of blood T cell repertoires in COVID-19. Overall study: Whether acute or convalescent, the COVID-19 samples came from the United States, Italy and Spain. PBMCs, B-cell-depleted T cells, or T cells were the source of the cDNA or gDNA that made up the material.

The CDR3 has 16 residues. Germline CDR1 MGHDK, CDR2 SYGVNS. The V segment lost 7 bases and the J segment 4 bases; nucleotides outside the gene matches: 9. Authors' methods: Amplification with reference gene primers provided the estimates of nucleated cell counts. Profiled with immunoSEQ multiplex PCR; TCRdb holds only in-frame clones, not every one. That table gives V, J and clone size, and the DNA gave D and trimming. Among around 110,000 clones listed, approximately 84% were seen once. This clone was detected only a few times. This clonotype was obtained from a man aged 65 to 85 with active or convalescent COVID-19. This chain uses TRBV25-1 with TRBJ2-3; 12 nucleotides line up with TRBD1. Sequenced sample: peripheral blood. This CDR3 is CASTGLGTGGADTQYF. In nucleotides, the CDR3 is TGTGCCAGCACAGGACTGGGGACAGGGGGCGCAGATACGCAGTATTTT.